Listed below are T cell receptor beta chains from one sample, sequenced in a study of OX40 agonist ivuxolimab in advanced cancers. Method: immunoSEQ multiplex PCR; TCRdb's copy keeps in-frame clones and lacks some. The profile shows just over 90,000 clones, around 94% of them singletons. This sample comprised CD4+ or CD8+ T cells sorted from blood, obtained in a trial of the OX40 agonist ivuxolimab. These receptors all come from an adult with an advanced solid tumor such as melanoma, head and neck, liver or kidney cancer. CDR3s leave out the opening cysteine and the closing phenylalanine or tryptophan.

v_call,j_call,cdr3_aa
TRBV13,TRBJ2-5,ASSPQGQGAGETQY
TRBV19,TRBJ1-2,ASSFQGSEGYT
TRBV14,TRBJ2-5,ASSQDRDQETQY
TRBV7-2,TRBJ2-2,ASRAPTGELF
TRBV30,TRBJ2-1,AWSSDRSSYNEQF
TRBV6-5,TRBJ2-7,ASRAAYEQY
TRBV27,TRBJ1-6,ASSLKLGEPNSFGSPLH
TRBV25-1,TRBJ2-2,ASGGQGKAGELF
TRBV27,TRBJ2-2,ASSLYLAGAPNTGELF
TRBV19,TRBJ2-3,ASSIGSGDTDTQY
TRBV7-2,TRBJ2-7,ASSLGLSYEQY
TRBV5-1,TRBJ2-7,ASSLTGFYEQY
TRBV13,TRBJ2-7,ASSDRDHYEQY
TRBV25-1,TRBJ1-1,ASSPGWGTEAF
TRBV6-1,TRBJ2-1,ASSPAGSYNEQF
TRBV11-2,TRBJ1-1,ASSFWTASGNTEAF
TRBV7-6,TRBJ1-4,ASSLAAGTANEKLF
TRBV6-5,TRBJ1-1,ASSGGQVNTEAF
TRBV7-9,TRBJ2-5,ASISQDREETQY
TRBV27,TRBJ1-5,ASSLGTGEREPQH
TRBV27,TRBJ2-2,ASSPAFTGELF
TRBV2,TRBJ2-1,ASSEDTGYNEQF
TRBV19,TRBJ2-2,ASSLRLDDTGELF
TRBV27,TRBJ2-3,ASSFKGHTQY